One and the same sample provided the 27 T cell receptor beta chains below, sequenced in a study of blood T cell repertoires in COVID-19. TCRdb's table, derived via immunoSEQ multiplex PCR, lists solely in-frame clones and lacks some. The top ten hold about 16% of the sample, which has about 74,000 clones, 78% seen once. The sequenced sample was peripheral blood. Receptor source: a human donor in a cohort sampled during active COVID-19.

V gene TRBV13 combines with J gene TRBJ2-1; 14 nucleotides match TRBD2. The V and J ends lost 5 bases and 6 bases, in that order; junction bases with no gene match: 18. The germline gives CDR1 PRHDT, CDR2 FYEKMQ (reference sequence). The CDR3 totals 20 residues. The CDR3 DNA reads TGTGCCAGCAGCCCGGAAGGGACTAGCGGGAGTATGTTAGGCCCCAATGAGCAGTTCTTC. It is translated as CASSPEGTSGSMLGPNEQFF.

The rearrangement joins TRBV7-6 to TRBJ2-7; 9 bases match TRBD1. Germline assignment: CDR1 SGHVS and CDR2 FNYEAQ. V was pared by 5 bases and J by 3 bases, with 5 bases of the junction left unmatched. The CDR3 loop spans 14 amino acids. The CDR3 here is CASSPPGQGYEQYF. As DNA, the CDR3 is TGTGCCAGCAGCCCTCCGGGACAGGGCTACGAGCAGTACTTC.

The genes are TRBV10-1 and TRBJ1-2; D gene uncertain. V lost 0 bases and J lost 4, with 6 bases in between. This CDR3 has 13 residues. Germline V lookup: CDR1 WNHNN, CDR2 SYGVQD (reference sequence). The CDR3 loop reads CASSESGGYGYTF. The DNA for the CDR3 is TGCGCCAGCAGTGAGTCTGGAGGCTATGGCTACACCTTC.

This clone was counted between two and nine times. This chain links TRBV6-1 with TRBJ2-2; D is possibly TRBD2 (6 bases). CDR1 and CDR2 (germline): MNHNS, SASEGT. Between the trimmed V and J ends, which lost 3 bases and 4 bases, there was a span of 15 bases. The CDR3 totals 16 residues. The CDR3 is CASSEVAGRGTGELFF. In nucleotides, the CDR3 is TGTGCCAGCAGTGAGGTGGCGGGGCGAGGCACCGGGGAGCTGTTTTTT.

The V call is TRBV6-1, the J call TRBJ1-5, with a possible D match to TRBD1 (5 bases). Deletions cut 1 base from V and 4 bases from J, with 8 bases between. Germline loops: CDR1 MNHNS, CDR2 SASEGT. CDR3 length: 14 amino acids. This chain's CDR3 is CASSEVQANQPQHF. CDR3 DNA: TGTGCCAGCAGTGAAGTACAGGCGAATCAGCCCCAGCATTTT.

The chain joins TRBV2 to TRBJ2-7; TRBD2 matches at 13 bases. The trim removed 6 bases at V and 11 bases at J, leaving 13 bases unmatched. CDR1 and CDR2 (germline): SNHLY, FYNNEI. This CDR3 region has 15 residues. As DNA, the CDR3 is TGTGCCAGCAGAACTAGCGGGAGGGCCCTCACGGGAAAGTACTTC. Encoded protein: CASRTSGRALTGKYF.

The chain carries TRBV7-8 and TRBJ2-7, with D possibly being TRBD2 (5 bases). Germline values: CDR1 SGHVS, CDR2 FQNEAQ. V lost 10 bases and J lost 3, with 10 bases in between. The CDR3 sequence is 11 residues long. The DNA for the CDR3 is TGTGCCACCGGGGAGCGCTACGAGCAGTACTTC. Protein product: CATGERYEQYF.

The rearrangement joins TRBV10-3 to TRBJ1-1; 8 bases match TRBD1. The CDR3 extends over 14 amino acids. Germline-derived CDR1 and CDR2 are ENHRY and SYGVKD. The V gene end was trimmed by 0 bases and the J gene end by 6 bases; junction bases not matched to a gene: 3. The CDR3: CAISESGTGAEAFF. Written as DNA, the CDR3 is TGTGCCATCAGTGAGTCTGGGACAGGAGCTGAAGCTTTCTTT.

The chain joins TRBV27 to TRBJ1-2; possibly TRBD1 for D (5 bases). Trimming removed 3 bases at V and 6 bases at J, with 20 bases between. The CDR3 loop spans 16 amino acids. Germline CDR1 is MNHEY and CDR2 is SMNVEV (reference sequence). CDR3 DNA sequence: TGTGCCAGCAGTTTGATGGCTGGGGAGGGGCCGGATGGCTACACCTTC. It yields the protein CASSLMAGEGPDGYTF.

The chain uses TRBV12-5 and TRBJ2-1; the match to TRBD2 covers 11 bases. CDR3 length equals 16 residues. CDR1 LGHNT and CDR2 FRNRAP come from the germline V gene. Losses at the gene ends were 1 base for V and 9 bases for J; bases not matched to a gene: 8. The CDR3 nucleotides are TGTGCTAGTGGTTTGGCCACTAGCGGGAGTCCCGCTGAGCAGTTCTTC. It translates to CASGLATSGSPAEQFF.

The V and J genes are TRBV9 and TRBJ2-1, with 13 bases aligning to TRBD2. This CDR3 contains 19 residues. CDR1 and CDR2 (germline): SGDLS, YYNGEE. J lost 0 bases, V lost 2 bases, and 8 bases had no gene match. CDR3 bases: TGTGCCAGCAGCGTGGCGGGACTAGCGGGATTCGTCTCCTACAATGAGCAGTTCTTC. Amino acid sequence: CASSVAGLAGFVSYNEQFF.

J is TRBJ1-4 and V is TRBV10-3, with D possibly matching TRBD1 (5 bases). Germline CDR1 and CDR2: ENHRY and SYGVKD. The CDR3 covers 16 residues. Trimming cost V 5 bases and J 6 bases, with 19 bases left between them. The CDR3 region is CAISRNLGGVDEKLFF. The CDR3 DNA is TGTGCCATCAGTCGAAATCTGGGGGGGGTCGATGAAAAACTGTTTTTT.

The rearrangement joins TRBV5-4 to TRBJ1-3, with a possible D match to TRBD1 (6 bases). The germline V gene has CDR1 SGHNT and CDR2 YYREEE (reference sequence). This CDR3 comprises 13 residues. Deletions cut 3 bases from V and 4 bases from J, with 8 bases between. The CDR3, as DNA: TGTGCCAGCAGCTCCGGACAGGGAAACACCATATATTTT. Protein sequence: CASSSGQGNTIYF. The full variable domain, completed using reference TRBV5-4 and TRBJ1-3, is ETGVTQSPTHLIKTRGQQVTLRCSSQSGHNTVSWYQQALGQGPQFIFQYYREEENGRGNFPPRFSGLQFPNYSSELNVNALELDDSALYLCASSSGQGNTIYFGEGSWLTVV.

This sequence joins TRBV19 and TRBJ1-5; perhaps TRBD1 as D (6 bases). The germline V and J ends were trimmed by 6 bases and 3 bases, with 12 bases remaining between them. The CDR3 is made up of 14 amino acids. Germline CDR1 and CDR2: LNHDA and SQIVND (reference sequence). The CDR3: CASSPTGFNQPQHF. CDR3 nucleotide sequence: TGTGCCAGTAGCCCCACAGGGTTCAATCAGCCCCAGCATTTT.

The chain couples TRBV16 to TRBJ1-1; D is unresolved. Trimming took off 4 bases at V and 2 bases at J, with 11 bases between the two ends. The CDR3 has 14 residues. Per germline, CDR1 KGHSY and CDR2 FQNENV. CDR3 DNA sequence: TGTGCCAGCAGCCTAGCAGCGGGAAACACTGAAGCTTTCTTT. Translation gives CASSLAAGNTEAFF.

The genes are TRBV28 and TRBJ2-2; D remains unclear. The CDR3 extends over 15 amino acids. The germline V gene has CDR1 MDHEN and CDR2 SYDVKM. V dropped 8 bases and J dropped 7 bases, with 20 bases sitting between them. The CDR3 DNA is TGTGCCAGCTCCTCATCGGGTCCCTTCTACGGGGAGCTGTTTTTT. This encodes CASSSSGPFYGELFF.

This clone has only one observation. The gene calls are TRBV28 and TRBJ2-7; TRBD2 might be the D (6 bases). The CDR3 spans 15 residues. V was shortened by 5 bases and J by 1 base, with 15 bases between the two germline ends. Per germline, CDR1 MDHEN and CDR2 SYDVKM. The DNA for the CDR3 is TGTGCCAGCAGTAATACGAGGAGGGCATCCTACGAGCAGTACTTC. Encoded protein: CASSNTRRASYEQYF.

This clone turned up a few times. The chain carries TRBV29-1 and TRBJ2-7, with D perhaps TRBD2 (6 bases). Deletions cut 8 bases from V and 4 bases from J, with 18 bases between. Germline-derived CDR1 and CDR2 are SQVTM and ANQGSEA. The CDR3 totals 13 residues. CDR3 region: CSYRPGESYEQYF. The CDR3 DNA follows: TGCAGCTATCGACCGGGAGAGTCGTACGAGCAGTACTTC.

This clone was seen only a few times. The V gene is TRBV19, the J gene TRBJ2-7; 8 bases align to TRBD2. Germline values: CDR1 LNHDA, CDR2 SQIVND (reference sequence). The CDR3 is made up of 14 amino acids. The ends lost 3 bases at V and 6 bases at J; junction bases unmatched: 7. The CDR3 region is CASSIGGLDGEQYF. DNA for the CDR3: TGTGCCAGTAGTATTGGGGGACTAGACGGCGAGCAGTACTTC.

The chain uses TRBV6-1 and TRBJ2-7, with TRBD2 matching 7 bases. The junction had 8 bases not matched to a gene; V was cut back by 3 bases and J by 3 bases. Germline loops: CDR1 MNHNS, CDR2 SASEGT. This CDR3 has 15 residues. This chain's CDR3 is CASSDYGTTYYEQYF. DNA for the CDR3: TGTGCCAGCAGTGATTACGGGACTACCTACTACGAGCAGTACTTC.

On this clone itself: Other DNA sequences in this specimen translate into the identical CDR3. This chain joins TRBV27 and TRBJ1-1, with a possible D match to TRBD1 (5 bases). Germline-derived CDR1 and CDR2 are MNHEY and SMNVEV (reference sequence). The CDR3 covers 13 residues. V lost 5 bases to trimming and J lost 1 base, with 8 bases between them. The CDR3 spells CASSLGQNTEAFF. The CDR3 bases are TGTGCCAGCAGTCTAGGACAGAACACTGAAGCTTTCTTT.

The chain employs TRBV6-5 and TRBJ1-1, with D hard to call. Germline V gives CDR1 MNHEY, CDR2 SVGAGI. The CDR3 contains 11 residues. With 6 bases removed from V and 2 bases from J, the gap between germline ends came to 4 bases. In DNA, the CDR3 is TGTGCCAGCAGCAAAAACACTGAAGCTTTCTTT. Its translation: CASSKNTEAFF.

This rearrangement joins TRBV7-2 to TRBJ1-2, with TRBD1 identical over 7 bases. The germline CDR1 and CDR2 sequences are SGHTA and FQGNSA. The trim removed 5 bases at V and 4 bases at J, leaving 4 bases unmatched. The CDR3 covers 13 residues. The CDR3 spells CASSGQAFYGYTF. The CDR3 DNA is TGTGCCAGCAGCGGACAGGCCTTCTATGGCTACACCTTC.

The chain has TRBV28 and TRBJ2-5; 8 bases are shared with TRBD2. V was clipped by 2 bases and J by 2 bases; unmatched bases: 4. This CDR3 has 15 residues. The germline V gene has CDR1 MDHEN and CDR2 SYDVKM. CDR3 in DNA: TGTGCCAGCAGTTTAGGTACTAGCGGTCAAGAGACCCAGTACTTC. It is translated as CASSLGTSGQETQYF.

This chain uses TRBV21-1 with TRBJ2-1; TRBD2, as called in the table, went unchecked against the DNA. TRBV21-1 is marked as a pseudogene. CDR3 length: 20 residues. CDR3 bases: TGTGCCAGCACTAAAGGGCAGCCGGGGACTAGCGGGAGGGCCGTCGATGAGCAGTTCTTC. Its protein is CASTKGQPGTSGRAVDEQFF.

This chain connects TRBV25-1 to TRBJ2-7; 7 bases match TRBD2. This CDR3 is 15 amino acids long. V was pared by 0 bases and J by 0 bases, with 2 bases of the junction left unmatched. Germline lookup yields CDR1 MGHDK and CDR2 SYGVNS. The DNA of the CDR3 is TGTGCCAGCAGTGAATACGGCGGGAGCTCCTACGAGCAGTACTTC. Translation gives CASSEYGGSSYEQYF.

The genes are TRBV13 and TRBJ2-2, with 7 bases lining up with TRBD2. CDR1 and CDR2 (germline): PRHDT, FYEKMQ (reference sequence). The length of the CDR3 is 14 residues. V dropped 5 bases and J dropped 4; count of bases not matched to a gene: 4. CDR3 DNA sequence: TGTGCCAGCAGCGCGACTAGCCCCACCGGGGAGCTGTTTTTT. Translated, it gives CASSATSPTGELFF.